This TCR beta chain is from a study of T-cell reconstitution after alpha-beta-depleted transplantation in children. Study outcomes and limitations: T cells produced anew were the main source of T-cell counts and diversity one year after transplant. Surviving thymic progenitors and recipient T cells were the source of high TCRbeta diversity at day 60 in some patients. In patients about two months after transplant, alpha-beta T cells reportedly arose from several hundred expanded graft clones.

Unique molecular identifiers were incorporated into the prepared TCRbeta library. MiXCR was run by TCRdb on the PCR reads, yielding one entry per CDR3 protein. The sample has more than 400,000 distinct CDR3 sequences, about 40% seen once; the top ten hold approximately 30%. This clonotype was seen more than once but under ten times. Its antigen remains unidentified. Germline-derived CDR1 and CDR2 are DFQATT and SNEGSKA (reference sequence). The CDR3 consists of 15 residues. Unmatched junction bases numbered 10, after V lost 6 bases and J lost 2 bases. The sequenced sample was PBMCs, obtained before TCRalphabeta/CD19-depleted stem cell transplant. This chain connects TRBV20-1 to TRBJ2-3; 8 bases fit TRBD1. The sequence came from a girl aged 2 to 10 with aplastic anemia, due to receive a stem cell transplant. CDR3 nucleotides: TGCAGTGCGGAAAATGGACAGGGCTCCACAGATACGCAGTATTTT. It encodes CSAENGQGSTDTQYF.